Each of the 14 T cell receptor beta chains below was sequenced from the same sample in a study of blood T cell repertoires in COVID-19. Data came from immunoSEQ multiplex PCR; TCRdb stores just in-frame clones and leaves some out. The sample has approximately 300,000 clones; more than 75% are singletons. The sample was PBMCs or T cells enriched from blood (not recorded which). The origin of the receptors is a woman aged 18-29 years who had recovered from COVID-19.

The rearrangement links TRBV28 to TRBJ1-3, with TRBD1 as a possible D gene (5 bases). The CDR3 totals 16 residues. Germline V gene data show CDR1 as MDHEN and CDR2 as SYDVKM. Trimming took 3 bases from V and 2 from J, leaving 14 bases between them. The CDR3 here is CASSFRSQGAGNTIYF. DNA for the CDR3: TGTGCCAGCAGTTTTAGGAGCCAGGGCGCTGGAAACACCATATATTTT.

The CDR3: CASSLQGGHNEKLFF. The CDR3 DNA reads as TGTGCCAGCAGCCTGCAGGGGGGACACAATGAAAAACTGTTTTTT. This chain uses TRBV5-5 with TRBJ1-4, with 7 bases identical to TRBD1. Germline V gene sequence: CDR1 SGHKS, CDR2 YYEKEE (reference sequence). Trimming cost V 4 bases and J 5 bases; bases outside gene matches: 8. This CDR3 region has 15 residues. The entire variable domain, with the rest obtained from reference TRBV5-5 and TRBJ1-4, is as follows: DAGVTQSPTHLIKTRGQQVTLRCSPISGHKSVSWYQQVLGQGPQFIFQYYEKEERGRGNFPDRFSARQFPNYSSELNVNALLLGDSALYLCASSLQGGHNEKLFFGSGTQLSVL.

The chain uses TRBV29-1 and TRBJ1-5; D is possibly TRBD1 (6 bases). CDR1 and CDR2 from the germline V gene are SQVTM and ANQGSEA. V shed 7 bases and J shed 3 bases, with 13 bases lying between them. There are 13 residues in the CDR3. CDR3 sequence: CSAMGGANQPQHF. For the CDR3, the DNA is TGCAGCGCCATGGGGGGGGCCAATCAGCCCCAGCATTTT.

The chain links TRBV4-2 to TRBJ2-2; 16 nucleotides align to TRBD2. The germline V gene encodes CDR1 LGHNA and CDR2 YNFKEQ. The CDR3 extends over 20 amino acids. After removal of 3 bases from V and 0 bases from J, the junction contained 7 bases not matched to a gene. Written as DNA, the CDR3 is TGTGCCAGCAGCCAGGATCCGGGACTAGCGGGGGGGCCGAACACCGGGGAGCTGTTTTTT. Translation gives CASSQDPGLAGGPNTGELFF.

The chain is built from TRBV10-1 and TRBJ2-3, with a possible D match to TRBD2 (6 bases). Germline-derived CDR1 and CDR2 are WNHNN and SYGVQD (reference sequence). This CDR3 comprises 19 residues. V shed 0 bases and J shed 0 bases, with 19 bases lying between them. CDR3 bases: TGCGCCAGCAGTGAGTCGATAATCGAAGGACTACTTAGCACAGATACGCAGTATTTT. Its translation is CASSESIIEGLLSTDTQYF.

The chain combines TRBV29-1 with TRBJ1-5; 7 bases agree with TRBD1. This CDR3 spans 13 amino acids. Germline CDR1 SQVTM, CDR2 ANQGSEA. J lost 3 bases, V lost 5 bases, and 4 bases had no gene match. In DNA form, the CDR3 reads TGCAGCGTTAGTCAGGGGGTCAATCAGCCCCAGCATTTT. This encodes CSVSQGVNQPQHF.

In its sample, this clone was seen once. This chain joins TRBV2 and TRBJ2-1; 8 positions match TRBD2. Germline trimming cut 3 bases from V and 7 bases from J; bases unmatched to any gene: 8. This CDR3 spans 15 amino acids. Germline CDR1 and CDR2: SNHLY and FYNNEI. The CDR3 loop reads CASSEGRGGRNEQFF. CDR3 sequence (DNA): TGTGCCAGCAGTGAGGGACGGGGGGGCCGGAATGAGCAGTTCTTC.

V gene TRBV2 combines with J gene TRBJ2-1; D gene ambiguous. Trimming removed 7 bases at V and 8 bases at J, with 9 bases between. Per the germline V gene, CDR1 is SNHLY and CDR2 is FYNNEI. The CDR3 contains 11 residues. The CDR3 spells CASTLSYEQFF. The DNA of the CDR3 is TGTGCCAGCACTCTCAGTTATGAGCAGTTCTTC.

The chain couples TRBV29-1 to TRBJ2-1; D is perhaps TRBD1 (5 bases). The CDR3 is made up of 10 amino acids. Trimming left V 1 base short and J 13 bases short, with 8 bases between. In germline, CDR1 is SQVTM, CDR2 ANQGSEA. For the CDR3, the DNA is TGCAGCGTTGAAGGAGACAGCCAGTTCTTC. Translation gives CSVEGDSQFF.

The J gene is TRBJ2-7, the V gene TRBV5-4; 9 positions match TRBD1. The CDR3 loop spans 14 amino acids. In germline, CDR1 is SGHNT, CDR2 YYREEE (reference sequence). With 2 bases clipped from V and 5 bases from J, the junction kept 5 bases outside the gene matches. The DNA of the CDR3 is TGTGCCAGCAGCTTTGGGACAGGGAACCACGAGCAGTACTTC. Amino acid sequence: CASSFGTGNHEQYF.

This chain uses TRBV2 with TRBJ1-5, with 7 bases identical to TRBD1. The CDR3 is 16 amino acids. J lost 2 bases, V lost 6 bases, and 10 bases had no gene match. In germline, CDR1 is SNHLY, CDR2 FYNNEI. The CDR3 DNA reads TGTGCCAGCAGGCCCAGCACAGGGGACGGCAATCAGCCCCAGCATTTT. Translated, it gives CASRPSTGDGNQPQHF.

V is TRBV3-1 (or the pseudogene TRBV3-2) and J is TRBJ1-5, with D possibly TRBD1 on 5 matching bases. Trimming stripped 1 base from V and 1 base from J, with 5 bases between. The germline V gene has CDR1 LGHDT and CDR2 YNNKEL (reference sequence). The CDR3 contains 14 residues. This CDR3 is CASSQAGSNQPQHF. The CDR3 region has the DNA TGTGCCAGCAGCCAAGCAGGGAGCAATCAGCCCCAGCATTTT.

The rearrangement links TRBV4-1 to TRBJ2-7; 9 bases line up with TRBD1. Trimming at V came to 2 bases and at J to 1 base, leaving 6 bases not matched to a gene. CDR3 size: 16 residues. Per germline, CDR1 MGHRA and CDR2 YSYEKL. DNA for the CDR3: TGCGCCAGCAGCCAACAACAGGGGGCTTTTTCCTACGAGCAGTACTTC. Protein product: CASSQQQGAFSYEQYF.

This chain uses TRBV5-1 with TRBJ1-1, with a weak D call TRBD1 (6 bases). V lost 1 base to trimming and J lost 0 bases, with 7 bases between them. CDR1 is SGHRS and CDR2 is YFSETQ in the germline V gene. There are 14 residues in the CDR3. The CDR3 sequence: CASSLTGLNTEAFF. The CDR3 bases are TGCGCCAGCAGCTTGACAGGGTTGAACACTGAAGCTTTCTTT.